A single T cell receptor (beta chain) is shown here with its context. The sample originates from a study of T cell responses to AZD1222 COVID-19 vaccine. TCRdb's copy holds only in-frame clones and misses some; the assay was immunoSEQ multiplex PCR. Altogether some 130,000 clones are present, approximately 90% being singletons, with the ten largest covering about 1.5%. The origin of this receptor is an adult in good health. The sequenced sample was peripheral blood, obtained on day 0 of AZD1222 vaccination.

The CDR3 sequence is CASTTDFYEQYF. In DNA, the CDR3 is TGTGCCAGCACCACTGACTTCTACGAGCAGTACTTC. The chain has TRBV28 and TRBJ2-7; no firm D call. CDR1 MDHEN and CDR2 SYDVKM come from the germline V gene. The CDR3 consists of 12 residues. The V gene lost 7 bases and the J gene lost 3 bases, with 10 bases spanning the gap.